This TCR beta chain was sequenced for a study of post-analysis software for immune sequencing data. General study results and limits: Five or six TRBV segments appeared more often in patients than in controls, and TRBV5-6, TRBV5-1 and TRBV20-1 were among these.

This clonotype has just a few counts. Its specificity is unknown. Sequencing libraries made from TCR beta cDNA carried unique molecular identifiers. TCRdb reprocessed the PCR reads with MiXCR, giving one entry per CDR3 protein. The table has more than 500,000 distinct CDR3 sequences, 34% seen once; the top ten hold 6%. The germline CDR1 and CDR2 sequences are SGHRS and YFSETQ. V dropped 4 bases and J dropped 5 bases, with 16 bases sitting between them. The CDR3 runs to 15 residues. Source material: blood. The receptor was derived from a girl younger than 18 with multiple sclerosis. The V gene is TRBV5-1, the J gene TRBJ2-1, with a weak D call TRBD1 (6 bases). CDR3 DNA: TGCGCCAGCAGCGACAGGTTCAGATATAACAATGAGCAGTTCTTC. Residues: CASSDRFRYNNEQFF. Based on the CDR3 plus reference TRBV5-1 and TRBJ2-1, the full variable domain is KAGVTQTPRYLIKTRGQQVTLSCSPISGHRSVSWYQQTPGQGLQFLFEYFSETQRNKGNFPGRFSGRQFSNSRSEMNVSTLELGDSALYLCASSDRFRYNNEQFFGPGTRLTVL.